The entry that follows covers one T cell receptor beta chain sequence. Its antigen is undetermined. Both 60 Vbeta primers and 13 Jbeta primers went into the PCR. Authors' analysis steps: Tens of millions of unique TCR beta chains, some 10 million of them shared, were counted by a later analysis. Repertoires were generated with immunoSEQ multiplex PCR, while TCRdb's copy carries only in-frame clones and drops some. V, J and clone size are taken as reported in that table, and D and trimming were inferred from the DNA itself. The table records approximately 160,000 clones, about three quarters of them present only once. These data are taken from a study of cytomegalovirus exposure and HLA in healthy donors. Germline CDR1 and CDR2: SGHDT and YYEEEE. CDR3 length equals 15 residues. The V end lost 2 bases, the J end lost 8 bases, and 17 bases lay between the germline ends. The study's findings and limits: A later look showed TCR association rates differing by HLA locus, highest for DRB1 and lowest for HLA-C. In a later analysis, an Asian-associated ancestry cluster reportedly showed fewer N-insertions than the approximately 660-donor mean. No immune exposure information besides CMV serostatus was available.

The V call is TRBV5-6, the J call TRBJ2-4; D perhaps matches TRBD2 (5 bases). The receptor comes from a young woman in good health and CMV-seropositive. Specimen: PBMCs. This CDR3 reads CASSFAGRSGDIQYF. CDR3 nucleotides: TGTGCCAGCAGCTTCGCCGGCAGGTCCGGGGACATTCAGTACTTC.